The source of this T cell receptor beta chain is a study of patients and donors after allogeneic stem cell transplantation. TCRdb passed the RT-PCR reads through MiXCR, listing each CDR3 protein once. The data contain 150,000 to 200,000 distinct CDR3 sequences, approximately 28% of them singletons. The V end was cut by 7 bases, the J end by 1 base, with 16 bases between. Germline V gives CDR1 MDHEN, CDR2 SYDVKM. The CDR3 extends over 16 amino acids. The rearrangement joins TRBV28 to TRBJ2-2; a weak D match, TRBD1 (5 bases). Source material: blood, either unsorted or a sorted T cell fraction (not recorded which). The TCR was taken from a human donor who was either an allogeneic HSCT recipient or a stem cell or donor lymphocyte infusion donor (not recorded which). It is not recorded whose cells these are; they may come from a transplant donor. CDR3 protein: CASNGLRTQNTGELFF. In DNA, the CDR3 is TGTGCCAGCAACGGTCTCCGGACACAGAACACCGGGGAGCTGTTTTTT.